This TCR beta chain originates from a study of blood T cell repertoires in COVID-19. Across the study: The analysed material was cDNA or gDNA that came from T cells, B-cell-depleted T cells, or PBMCs.

CDR3 length: 14 residues. The V and J ends lost 0 bases and 5 bases, in that order; junction bases with no gene match: 2. In germline, CDR1 is SGHTA, CDR2 FQGNSA. Produced via immunoSEQ multiplex PCR; TCRdb's table is partial and in-frame only. There are fewer than 400,000 clones in the sample; 89% occur only once, and roughly 5.3% lies in the top ten. This clonotype was obtained from a man in his sixties who had recovered from COVID-19. Specimen: PBMCs or T cells enriched from blood (not recorded which). V is TRBV7-2 and J is TRBJ2-3, with TRBD1 identical over 7 bases. CDR3 in DNA: TGTGCCAGCAGCTTAGCAAGGGGGCTAGATACGCAGTATTTT. Residues: CASSLARGLDTQYF.